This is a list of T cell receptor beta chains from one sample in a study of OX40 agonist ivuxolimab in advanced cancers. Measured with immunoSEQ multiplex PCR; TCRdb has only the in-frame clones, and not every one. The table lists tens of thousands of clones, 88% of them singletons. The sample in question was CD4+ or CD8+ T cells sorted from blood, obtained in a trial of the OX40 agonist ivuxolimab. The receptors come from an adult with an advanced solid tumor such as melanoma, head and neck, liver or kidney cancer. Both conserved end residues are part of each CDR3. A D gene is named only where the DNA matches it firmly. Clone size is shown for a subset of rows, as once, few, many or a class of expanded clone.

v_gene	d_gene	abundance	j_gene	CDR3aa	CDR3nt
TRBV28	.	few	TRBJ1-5	CASSFRRNQPQHF	TGTGCCAGCAGTTTTAGGAGGAATCAGCCCCAGCATTTT
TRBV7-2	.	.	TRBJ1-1	CASSRLYNTEAFF	TGTGCCAGCAGTCGATTGTATAACACTGAAGCTTTCTTT
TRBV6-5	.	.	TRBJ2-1	CASSNLRTKYNEQFF	TGTGCCAGCAGTAATCTTCGGACTAAGTACAATGAGCAGTTCTTC
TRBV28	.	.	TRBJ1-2	CASSFPGRDYGYTF	TGTGCCAGCAGTTTCCCGGGACGGGACTATGGCTACACCTTC
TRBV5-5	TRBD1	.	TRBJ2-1	CASSLAYRGDEQFF	TGTGCCAGCAGCTTGGCGTACAGGGGTGATGAGCAGTTCTTC
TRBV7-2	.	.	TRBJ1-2	CASSLAITGLNYGYTF	TGTGCCAGCAGCTTAGCTATCACAGGCCTTAACTATGGCTACACCTTC
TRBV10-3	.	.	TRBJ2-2	CAISDRSPGELFF	TGTGCCATCAGCGACAGATCCCCCGGGGAGCTGTTTTTT
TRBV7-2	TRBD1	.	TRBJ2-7	CASSSQGYEQYF	TGTGCCAGCAGCTCACAGGGGTACGAGCAGTACTTC
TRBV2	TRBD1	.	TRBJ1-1	CASKLGQGAGRKAFF	TGTGCCAGTAAACTTGGTCAGGGGGCCGGGAGGAAAGCTTTCTTT
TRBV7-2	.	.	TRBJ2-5	CASSLERETQYF	TGTGCCAGCAGCTTAGAAAGAGAGACCCAGTACTTC
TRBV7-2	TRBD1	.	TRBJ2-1	CASSLMDRGGNEQFF	TGTGCCAGCAGCTTAATGGACAGGGGCGGGAATGAGCAGTTCTTC
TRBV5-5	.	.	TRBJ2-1	CASSATGSSYNEQFF	TGTGCCAGCAGCGCGACGGGTTCCTCCTACAATGAGCAGTTCTTC
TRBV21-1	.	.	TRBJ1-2	CASTPVRGYGYTF	TGTGCCAGCACCCCAGTGAGGGGCTATGGCTACACCTTC
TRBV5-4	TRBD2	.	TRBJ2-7	CASSTWTSGGACEQYF	TGTGCCAGCAGCACCTGGACTAGCGGGGGGGCTTGCGAGCAGTACTTC
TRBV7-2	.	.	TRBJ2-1	CASSANEQFF	TGTGCCAGCAGCGCAAATGAGCAGTTCTTC
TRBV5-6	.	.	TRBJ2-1	CASSLVGQRFYEQFF	TGTGCCAGCAGCTTGGTCGGACAGCGTTTTTATGAGCAGTTCTTC
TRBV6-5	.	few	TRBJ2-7	CASRQGSRSYEQYF	TGTGCCAGCAGACAGGGTTCAAGGTCCTACGAGCAGTACTTC
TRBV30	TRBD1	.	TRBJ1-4	CAWNFGQGPTNEKLFF	TGTGCCTGGAACTTCGGACAGGGACCAACTAATGAAAAACTGTTTTTT
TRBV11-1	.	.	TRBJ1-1	CASSLSDRLEAFF	TGTGCCAGCAGCTTATCAGACCGGTTAGAAGCTTTCTTT
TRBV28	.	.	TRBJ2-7	CASSLPATGSYEQYF	TGTGCCAGCAGTTTACCTGCGACAGGAAGCTACGAGCAGTACTTC
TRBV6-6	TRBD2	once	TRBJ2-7	CASTPVGGYEQYF	TGTGCCAGCACTCCCGTGGGGGGGTACGAGCAGTACTTC
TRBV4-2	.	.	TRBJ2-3	CASSFGVTNTDTQYF	TGTGCCAGCAGCTTCGGTGTTACCAACACAGATACGCAGTATTTT
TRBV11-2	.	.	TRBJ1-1	CASSLEGWRTEAFF	TGTGCCAGCAGCTTAGAGGGGTGGAGAACTGAAGCTTTCTTT
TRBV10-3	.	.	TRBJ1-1	CAITSGSEAFF	TGTGCCATCACAAGTGGATCTGAAGCTTTCTTT
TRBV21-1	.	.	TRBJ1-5	CASSSPAGCNQPQHF	TGTGCCAGCAGTTCCCCTGCAGGGTGCAATCAGCCCCAGCATTTT
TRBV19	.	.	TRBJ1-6	CASSIEAGGNSPLHF	TGTGCCAGTAGTATAGAGGCGGGGGGGAATTCACCCCTCCACTTT
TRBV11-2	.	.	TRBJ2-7	CASSLRWTNPYEQYF	TGTGCCAGCAGCCTCCGATGGACTAACCCCTACGAGCAGTACTTC
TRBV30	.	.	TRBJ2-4	CAWSVQGMGGKNIQYF	TGTGCCTGGAGTGTCCAGGGGATGGGTGGCAAAAACATTCAGTACTTC
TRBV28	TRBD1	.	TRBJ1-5	CASSFAQGARDNQPQHF	TGTGCCAGCAGTTTTGCCCAGGGGGCCCGGGACAATCAGCCCCAGCATTTT
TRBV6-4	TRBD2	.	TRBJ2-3	CASSDRGDGDTQYF	TGTGCCAGCAGTGACCGGGGGGATGGAGATACGCAGTATTTT
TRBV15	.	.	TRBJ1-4	CATSRGTVPTNEKLFF	TGTGCCACCAGCAGAGGGACTGTCCCAACTAATGAAAAACTGTTTTTT
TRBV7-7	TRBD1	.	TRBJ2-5	CASSRSGTGETQYF	TGTGCCAGCAGCCGGTCCGGGACAGGGGAGACCCAGTACTTC
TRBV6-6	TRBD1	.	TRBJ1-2	CASSGQGGAKGYTF	TGTGCCAGCAGTGGCCAAGGGGGCGCAAAAGGCTACACCTTC
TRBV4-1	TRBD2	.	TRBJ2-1	CASSRIAGGPYNEQFF	TGCGCCAGCAGCCGAATAGCGGGAGGGCCCTACAATGAGCAGTTCTTC
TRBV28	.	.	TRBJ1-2	CASSDPPGSLAWHTF	TGTGCCAGCAGTGATCCCCCGGGATCCCTAGCCTGGCACACCTTC
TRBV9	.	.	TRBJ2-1	CASSPRTPSFEQFF	TGTGCCAGCAGCCCCAGGACGCCAAGTTTTGAGCAGTTCTTC
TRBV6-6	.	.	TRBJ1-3	CASSYFGGSGNTIYF	TGTGCCAGCAGTTACTTCGGCGGCTCTGGAAACACCATATATTTT
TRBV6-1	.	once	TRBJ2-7	CTSGRVAYEQYF	TGTACATCGGGACGGGTGGCCTACGAGCAGTACTTC
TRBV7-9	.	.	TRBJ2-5	CASSLAPRQPPNF	TGTGCCAGCAGCTTAGCGCCCCGACAGCCTCCCAACTTC
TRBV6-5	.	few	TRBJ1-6	CASSYTPGYPLHF	TGTGCCAGCAGTTACACCCCCGGTTATCCCCTCCACTTT
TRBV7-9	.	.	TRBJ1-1	CASSLSGRHTEAFF	TGTGCCAGCAGCTTATCAGGGAGGCACACTGAAGCTTTCTTT
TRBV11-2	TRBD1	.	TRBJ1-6	CASSFSGGGTNSPLHF	TGTGCCAGCAGCTTTTCAGGGGGCGGGACGAATTCACCCCTCCACTTT
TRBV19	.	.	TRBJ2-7	CASSWARGYEQYF	TGTGCCAGTAGTTGGGCCAGGGGCTACGAGCAGTACTTC
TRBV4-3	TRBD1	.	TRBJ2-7	CASSQDRGTGDEQYF	TGCGCCAGCAGCCAAGATCGGGGGACAGGGGACGAGCAGTACTTC
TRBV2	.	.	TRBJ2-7	CASSVVQGTYEQYF	TGTGCCAGCAGTGTTGTTCAGGGGACCTACGAGCAGTACTTC
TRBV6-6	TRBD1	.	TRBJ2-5	CASSLRGQGLETQYF	TGTGCCAGCAGTCTCCGGGGACAGGGACTAGAGACCCAGTACTTC
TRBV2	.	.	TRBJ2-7	CASRVKRDPTYEQYF	TGTGCCAGCAGGGTCAAGAGGGACCCCACCTACGAGCAGTACTTC